The subject of this entry is one TCR beta chain. Antigen specificity is unknown. This sample stems from a study of CD8+ T cells in alopecia areata. Overall study results and limits: Normal scalp showed lower clonality than lesional scalp, especially alopecia totalis/universalis.

Once RNA had been extracted, it was reverse transcribed into cDNA to act as the sequencing template. Sequencing was performed with immunoSEQ multiplex PCR; in TCRdb, only in-frame clones are kept and a portion is missing. Here the sample spans about 200,000 clones, 57% being singletons. The receptor was isolated from a human donor with alopecia areata. Sequences were derived from CD4+ T cells sorted from blood, sampled at week 0.

In DNA, the CDR3 is TGTGCCAGCTCACCGTTTTACTCTATAGGTTATAGCAATCAGCCCCAGCATTTT. Translating it yields CASSPFYSIGYSNQPQHF. The chain couples TRBV18 to TRBJ1-5; no reliable D call. Germline CDR1 and CDR2: KGHSH and LQKENI. Trimming pared 3 bases from V and 0 bases from J, leaving 18 bases between. The CDR3 spans 18 residues.